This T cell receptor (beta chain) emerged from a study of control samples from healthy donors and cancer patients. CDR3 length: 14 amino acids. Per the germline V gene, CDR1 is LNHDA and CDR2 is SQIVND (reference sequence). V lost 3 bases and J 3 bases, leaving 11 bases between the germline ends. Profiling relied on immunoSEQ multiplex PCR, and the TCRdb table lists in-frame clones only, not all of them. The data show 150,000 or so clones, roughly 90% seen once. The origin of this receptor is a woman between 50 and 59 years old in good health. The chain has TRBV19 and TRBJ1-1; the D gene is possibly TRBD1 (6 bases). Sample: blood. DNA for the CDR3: TGTGCCAGTAGTATCCCCACAGGGCACACTGAAGCTTTCTTT. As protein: CASSIPTGHTEAFF. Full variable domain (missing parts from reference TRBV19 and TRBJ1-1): DGGITQSPKYLFRKEGQNVTLSCEQNLNHDAMYWYRQDPGQGLRLIYYSQIVNDFQKGDIAEGYSVSREKKESFPLTVTSAQKNPTAFYLCASSIPTGHTEAFFGQGTRLTVV.